The 3 T cell receptor beta chains listed next were all sequenced from one sample in a study of a mutant IDH1 vaccine in newly diagnosed glioma. These receptors' targets are unknown. TCRdb's copy holds only in-frame clones and misses some; the assay was immunoSEQ multiplex PCR. The table lists roughly 31,000 clones, about 86% of them singletons, with around 29% in the top ten. Stated time point: week 47, end of study. Mutant IDH1 20-mer peptide, at 300 ug, made up each vaccine dose, with topical imiquimod. The sequencing used PBMCs, collected from a glioma patient whose treatment included an IDH1 peptide vaccine. The receptor source for this set is a man younger than 45 with glioma.

The V call is TRBV29-1, the J call TRBJ2-1, with D perhaps given as TRBD1 or TRBD2 (5 bases each). CDR3 length equals 14 residues. Germline CDR1 is SQVTM and CDR2 is ANQGSEA. V dropped 6 bases and J dropped 9 bases, with 21 bases sitting between them. CDR3 coding DNA: TGCAGCGTAACCGGGACCCCTCCCCTCCGTGAGCAGTTCTTC. Protein product: CSVTGTPPLREQFF.

This chain connects TRBV6-4 to TRBJ2-1; 15 bases are a match to TRBD2. The junction had 1 base not matched to a gene; V was cut back by 4 bases and J by 6 bases. This CDR3 region has 15 residues. From germline, CDR1 is MRHNA and CDR2 SNTAGT. CDR3 sequence: CASSGTSGGANEQFF. The CDR3 DNA reads TGTGCCAGCAGTGGGACTAGCGGGGGGGCCAATGAGCAGTTCTTC.

The J gene is TRBJ2-7, the V gene TRBV7-2, with 9 bases lining up with TRBD2. This CDR3 region has 15 residues. CDR1 and CDR2 (germline): SGHTA, FQGNSA. V shed 5 bases and J 4 bases; nucleotides not matched to a gene: 9. The CDR3 DNA reads TGTGCCAGCAGCCGAGATAGCGGGAGCACATACGAGCAGTACTTC. Its protein product is CASSRDSGSTYEQYF.